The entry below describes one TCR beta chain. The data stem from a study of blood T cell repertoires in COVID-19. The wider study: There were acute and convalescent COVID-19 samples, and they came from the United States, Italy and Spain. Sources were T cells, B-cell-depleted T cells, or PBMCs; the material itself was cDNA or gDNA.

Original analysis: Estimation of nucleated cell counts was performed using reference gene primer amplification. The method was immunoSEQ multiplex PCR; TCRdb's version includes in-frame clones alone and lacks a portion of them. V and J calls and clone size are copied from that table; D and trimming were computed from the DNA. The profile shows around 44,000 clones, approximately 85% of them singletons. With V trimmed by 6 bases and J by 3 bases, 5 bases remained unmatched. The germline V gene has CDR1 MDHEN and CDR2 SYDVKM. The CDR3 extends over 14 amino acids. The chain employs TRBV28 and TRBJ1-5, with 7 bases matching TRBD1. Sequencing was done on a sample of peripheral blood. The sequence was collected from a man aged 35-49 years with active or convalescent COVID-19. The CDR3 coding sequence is TGTGCCAGCAGAATGGGACAGAACAATCAGCCCCAGCATTTT. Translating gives CASRMGQNNQPQHF.